This T cell receptor beta chain is from a study of blood T cell repertoires in COVID-19. In the original workflow: Nucleated cell number was recorded as an estimate derived from reference gene primer amplification. Sequenced by immunoSEQ multiplex PCR; TCRdb stores in-frame clones only, minus some. V and J calls plus clone size are reproduced from that table; the DNA served to infer D and trimming. The sample consists of hundreds of thousands of clones, approximately 83% of them appearing once. The CDR3 extends over 13 amino acids. Trimming at V came to 6 bases and at J to 10 bases, leaving 6 bases not matched to a gene. Germline assignment: CDR1 LNHDA and CDR2 SQIVND (reference sequence).

The sequence was obtained from a woman in her 30s who had recovered from COVID-19. The V gene is TRBV19, the J gene TRBJ2-2; TRBD1 agrees at 9 bases. Input material: peripheral blood. CDR3 in amino acids: CASSGTGRVELFF. CDR3 in DNA: TGTGCCAGTAGCGGGACAGGGAGGGTGGAGCTGTTTTTT.